The sequence of this T cell receptor beta chain was determined in a study of immune evolution from preneoplasia to lung adenocarcinoma. Premalignant or tumor cells were enriched by macro-dissection after pathologic assessment. The repertoire was sequenced with immunoSEQ multiplex PCR; TCRdb's copy has only in-frame clones and lacks some. The data contain around 6,000 clones, about 79% of them seen just once; the ten biggest clones take up under 3%. Per the germline V gene, CDR1 is GTSNPN and CDR2 is SVGIG (reference sequence). The CDR3 extends over 12 amino acids. The sequencing input was FFPE minimally invasive lung adenocarcinoma tissue. The chain couples TRBV30 to TRBJ2-5; no definite D call. With the DNA end fitting TRBJ2-7 better, the J assignment may be wrong. This receptor was obtained from a person aged 55-80 years with lung adenocarcinoma. As DNA, the CDR3 is TGTGCCTGGAGTGTAGGGATTTACGAGCAGTACTTC. Its translation is CAWSVGIYEQYF.